These 8 T cell receptor beta chains share one sample of origin, sequenced in a study of blood T cell repertoires in COVID-19. Clones were sequenced by immunoSEQ multiplex PCR, and TCRdb holds only the in-frame ones, with some missing. The data contain around 200,000 clones, about nine tenths of them seen just once; the ten biggest clones take up around 1.5%. The sample consisted of peripheral blood. The source is a man in his late teens or twenties with active or convalescent COVID-19.

This clone was seen just once. The rearrangement joins TRBV30 to TRBJ1-5, with D possibly being TRBD1 (6 bases). Per germline, CDR1 GTSNPN and CDR2 SVGIG (reference sequence). V was cut by 2 bases and J by 4 bases, with 18 bases left in between. There are 16 residues in the CDR3. The CDR3: CAWSPTGQGMNQPQHF. CDR3 DNA sequence: TGTGCCTGGAGTCCTACGGGGCAGGGGATGAATCAGCCCCAGCATTTT.

This clone has a single count. V is TRBV5-1 and J is TRBJ2-1; 7 bases line up with TRBD2. The length of the CDR3 is 17 residues. The V gene's germline CDR1 is SGHRS and CDR2 YFSETQ. Trimming removed 2 bases from V and 0 bases from J; junction bases left unmatched: 8. In nucleotides, the CDR3 is TGCGCCAGCAGCTTCCGGCCTAGCGGCGACTCCTACAATGAGCAGTTCTTC. Translating gives CASSFRPSGDSYNEQFF.

The chain uses TRBV18 and TRBJ1-4; D not resolved. CDR3 size: 16 residues. The V end was cut by 3 bases, the J end by 0 bases, with 11 bases between. Germline V gene sequence: CDR1 KGHSH, CDR2 LQKENI. The CDR3 protein is CASSPRIEATNEKLFF. The CDR3, as DNA: TGTGCCAGCTCACCGCGAATCGAAGCAACTAATGAAAAACTGTTTTTT.

This clone was seen once. This sequence joins TRBV7-3 and TRBJ2-3; 13 bases map to TRBD2. V was clipped by 5 bases and J by 0 bases; unmatched bases: 2. The CDR3 is 16 residues long. CDR1 and CDR2 (germline): SGHTA, FQGTGA. CDR3 loop: CASSTGLAGSTDTQYF. The DNA for the CDR3 is TGTGCCAGCAGCACGGGACTAGCGGGGAGCACAGATACGCAGTATTTT.

The V gene is TRBV15, the J gene TRBJ2-4; tentatively, D is TRBD1 (6 bases). Germline CDR1 and CDR2: LNHNV and YYDKDF (reference sequence). The V gene lost 0 bases and the J gene lost 3 bases, with 12 bases spanning the gap. The CDR3 is 16 residues long. In nucleotides, the CDR3 is TGTGCCACCAGCAGAGATAGGGGGAATGGCAAAAACATTCAGTACTTC. Residues: CATSRDRGNGKNIQYF.

CDR3 sequence (DNA): TGTGCCAGCAGCTTAGGCGGGGTCCGGGGTCAGCCCCAGCATTTT. Amino acids: CASSLGGVRGQPQHF. The chain couples TRBV7-2 to TRBJ1-5; D is ambiguous. This CDR3 is built from 15 residues. The germline V gene encodes CDR1 SGHTA and CDR2 FQGNSA. V lost 1 base and J 6 bases, leaving 13 bases between the germline ends. Variable domain in full (rest from reference TRBV7-2 and TRBJ1-5): GAGVSQSPSNKVTEKGKDVELRCDPISGHTALYWYRQSLGQGLEFLIYFQGNSAPDKSGLPSDRFSAERTGGSVSTLTIQRTQQEDSAVYLCASSLGGVRGQPQHFGDGTRLSIL.

The chain carries TRBV3-1 (or the pseudogene TRBV3-2) and TRBJ2-5, with D tentatively TRBD2 (5 bases). This CDR3 is 15 amino acids long. Germline lookup yields CDR1 LGHDT and CDR2 YNNKEL (reference sequence). V lost 2 bases, J lost 4 bases, and 14 bases lay in between. The CDR3 spells CASSQFGGSPETQYF. As DNA, the CDR3 is TGTGCCAGCAGCCAATTTGGAGGATCCCCAGAGACCCAGTACTTC.

This chain links TRBV2 with TRBJ1-2, with D possibly TRBD1 on 5 matching bases. The CDR3 totals 17 residues. V dropped 6 bases and J dropped 0 bases, with 20 bases sitting between them. Germline CDR1 SNHLY, CDR2 FYNNEI. This CDR3 reads CASRGGHSSLANYGYTF. The CDR3 DNA reads as TGTGCCAGCAGGGGCGGACACTCGAGCTTAGCTAACTATGGCTACACCTTC.